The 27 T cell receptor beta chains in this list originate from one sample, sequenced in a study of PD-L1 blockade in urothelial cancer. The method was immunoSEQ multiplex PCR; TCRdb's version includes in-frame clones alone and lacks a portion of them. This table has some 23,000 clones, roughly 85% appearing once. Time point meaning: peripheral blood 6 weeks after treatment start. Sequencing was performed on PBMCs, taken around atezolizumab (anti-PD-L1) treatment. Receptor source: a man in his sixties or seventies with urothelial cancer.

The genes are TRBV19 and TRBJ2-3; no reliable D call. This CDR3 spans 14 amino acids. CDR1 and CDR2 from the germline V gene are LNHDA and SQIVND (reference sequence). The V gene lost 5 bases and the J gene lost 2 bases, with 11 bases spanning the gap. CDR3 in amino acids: CASSFRVATDTQYF. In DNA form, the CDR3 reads TGTGCCAGTAGTTTCCGGGTAGCCACAGATACGCAGTATTTT.

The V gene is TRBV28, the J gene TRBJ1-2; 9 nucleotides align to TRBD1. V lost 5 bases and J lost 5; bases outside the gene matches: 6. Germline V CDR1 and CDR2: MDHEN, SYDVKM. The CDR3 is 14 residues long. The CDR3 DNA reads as TGTGCCAGCAGTAGGGGGACAGGGACTTATGGCTACACCTTC. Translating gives CASSRGTGTYGYTF.

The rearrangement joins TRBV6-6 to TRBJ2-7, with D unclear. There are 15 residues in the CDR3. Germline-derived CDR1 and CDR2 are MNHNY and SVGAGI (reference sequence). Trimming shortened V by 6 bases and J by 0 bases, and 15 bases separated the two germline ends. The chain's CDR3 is CASSLLARSSYEQYF. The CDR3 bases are TGTGCCAGCAGCCTCCTCGCGCGAAGCTCCTACGAGCAGTACTTC.

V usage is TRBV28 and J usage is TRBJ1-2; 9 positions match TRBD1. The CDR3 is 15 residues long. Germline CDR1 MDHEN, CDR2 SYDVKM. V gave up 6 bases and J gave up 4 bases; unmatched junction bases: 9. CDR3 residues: CASSAADRGPYGYTF. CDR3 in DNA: TGTGCCAGCAGCGCCGCGGACAGGGGACCCTATGGCTACACCTTC.

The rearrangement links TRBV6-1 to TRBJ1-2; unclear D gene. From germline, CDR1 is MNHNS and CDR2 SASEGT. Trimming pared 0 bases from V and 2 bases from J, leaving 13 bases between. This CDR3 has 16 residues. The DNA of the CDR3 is TGTGCCAGCAGTGAAGCCCGCGGCAGATCAAACTATGGCTACACCTTC. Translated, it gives CASSEARGRSNYGYTF.

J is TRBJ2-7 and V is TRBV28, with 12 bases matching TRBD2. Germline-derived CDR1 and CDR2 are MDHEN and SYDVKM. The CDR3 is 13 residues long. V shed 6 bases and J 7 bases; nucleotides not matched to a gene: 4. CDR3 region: CASRTSGSGEQYF. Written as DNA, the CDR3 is TGTGCCAGCAGGACTAGCGGGAGTGGGGAGCAGTACTTC.

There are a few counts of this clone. The CDR3 nucleotides are TGCGCCAGCAGCTTGGGTGGGAGTTTGTCCTACGAGCAGTACTTC. This sequence encodes CASSLGGSLSYEQYF. V usage is TRBV5-1 and J usage is TRBJ2-7; D possibly corresponds to TRBD2 (5 bases). Looked up from germline, CDR1 is SGHRS and CDR2 is YFSETQ. CDR3 size: 15 residues. V was shortened by 0 bases and J by 1 base, with 11 bases between the two germline ends. Based on the CDR3 plus reference TRBV5-1 and TRBJ2-7, the full variable domain is KAGVTQTPRYLIKTRGQQVTLSCSPISGHRSVSWYQQTPGQGLQFLFEYFSETQRNKGNFPGRFSGRQFSNSRSEMNVSTLELGDSALYLCASSLGGSLSYEQYFGPGTRLTVT.

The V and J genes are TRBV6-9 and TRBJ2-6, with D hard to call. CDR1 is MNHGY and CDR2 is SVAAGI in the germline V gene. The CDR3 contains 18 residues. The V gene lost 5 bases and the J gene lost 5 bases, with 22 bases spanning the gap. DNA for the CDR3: TGTGCCAGCAGTCGGTCAAGCTTACGACAAAGTCGGGCCAACGTCCTGACTTTC. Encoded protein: CASSRSSLRQSRANVLTF.

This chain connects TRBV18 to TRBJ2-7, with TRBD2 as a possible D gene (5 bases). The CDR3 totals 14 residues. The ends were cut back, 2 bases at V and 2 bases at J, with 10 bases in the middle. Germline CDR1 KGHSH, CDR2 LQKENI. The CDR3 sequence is CASSPGSDTYEQYF. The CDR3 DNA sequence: TGTGCCAGCTCACCAGGGAGCGATACCTACGAGCAGTACTTC.

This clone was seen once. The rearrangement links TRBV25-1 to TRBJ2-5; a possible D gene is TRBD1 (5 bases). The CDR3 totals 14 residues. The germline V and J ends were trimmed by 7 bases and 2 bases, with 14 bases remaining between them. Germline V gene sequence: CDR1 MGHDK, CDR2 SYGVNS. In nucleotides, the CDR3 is TGTGCCAGCATGGGAAGGGGAAATCAAGAGACCCAGTACTTC. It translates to CASMGRGNQETQYF.

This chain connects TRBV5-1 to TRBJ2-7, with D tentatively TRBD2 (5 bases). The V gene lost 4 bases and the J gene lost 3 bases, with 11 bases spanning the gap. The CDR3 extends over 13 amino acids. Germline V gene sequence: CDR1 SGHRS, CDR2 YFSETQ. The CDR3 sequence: CASSASGDYEQYF. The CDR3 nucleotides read TGCGCCAGCAGCGCGAGCGGAGACTACGAGCAGTACTTC. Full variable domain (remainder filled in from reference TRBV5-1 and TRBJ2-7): KAGVTQTPRYLIKTRGQQVTLSCSPISGHRSVSWYQQTPGQGLQFLFEYFSETQRNKGNFPGRFSGRQFSNSRSEMNVSTLELGDSALYLCASSASGDYEQYFGPGTRLTVT.

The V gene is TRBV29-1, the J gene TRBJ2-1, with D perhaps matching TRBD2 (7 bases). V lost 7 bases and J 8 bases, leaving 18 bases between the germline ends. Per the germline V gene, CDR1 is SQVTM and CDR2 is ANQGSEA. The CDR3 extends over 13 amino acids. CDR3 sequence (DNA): TGCAGCGCCGCAGCCAGGGGAGGGTATGAGCAGTTCTTC. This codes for CSAAARGGYEQFF.

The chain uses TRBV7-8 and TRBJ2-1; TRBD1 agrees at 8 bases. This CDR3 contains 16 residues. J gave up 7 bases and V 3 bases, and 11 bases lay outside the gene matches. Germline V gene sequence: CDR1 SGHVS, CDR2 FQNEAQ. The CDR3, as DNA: TGTGCCAGCAGCTTTCCCGGACAGGGATTAGAGAATGAGCAGTTCTTC. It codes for CASSFPGQGLENEQFF.

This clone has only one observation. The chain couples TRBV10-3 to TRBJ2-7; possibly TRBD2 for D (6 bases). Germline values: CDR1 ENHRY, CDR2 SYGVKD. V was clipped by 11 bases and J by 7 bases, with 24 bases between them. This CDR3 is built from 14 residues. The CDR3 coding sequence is TGTGCCGTAGGTCGGCGGGATGGGTTGAGTGAGCAGTACTTC. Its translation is CAVGRRDGLSEQYF.

CDR3 region: CASSSAVEDTEAFF. CDR3 sequence (DNA): TGCGCCAGCAGCTCCGCCGTCGAGGACACTGAAGCTTTCTTT. This chain links TRBV5-1 with TRBJ1-1; D remains ambiguous. This CDR3 has 14 residues. CDR1 and CDR2 from the germline V gene are SGHRS and YFSETQ. V was cut by 3 bases and J by 3 bases, with 12 bases left in between.

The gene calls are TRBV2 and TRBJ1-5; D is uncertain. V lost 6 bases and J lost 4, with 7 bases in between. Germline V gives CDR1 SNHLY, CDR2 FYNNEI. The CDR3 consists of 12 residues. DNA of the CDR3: TGTGCCAGCAGGGGCCTGAATCAGCCCCAGCATTTT. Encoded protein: CASRGLNQPQHF.

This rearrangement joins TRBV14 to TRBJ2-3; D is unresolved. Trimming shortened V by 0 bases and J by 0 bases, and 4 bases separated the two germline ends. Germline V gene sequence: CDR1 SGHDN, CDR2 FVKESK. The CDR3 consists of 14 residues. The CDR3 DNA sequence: TGTGCCAGCAGCCAAGAACAGAGCACAGATACGCAGTATTTT. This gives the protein CASSQEQSTDTQYF.

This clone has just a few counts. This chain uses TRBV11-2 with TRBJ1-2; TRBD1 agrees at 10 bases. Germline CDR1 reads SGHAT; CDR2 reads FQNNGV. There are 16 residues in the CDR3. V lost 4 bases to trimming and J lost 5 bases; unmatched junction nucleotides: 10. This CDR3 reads CASSSPRRDRGYGYTF. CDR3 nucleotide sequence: TGTGCCAGCAGCTCACCCCGTCGGGACAGGGGTTATGGCTACACCTTC.

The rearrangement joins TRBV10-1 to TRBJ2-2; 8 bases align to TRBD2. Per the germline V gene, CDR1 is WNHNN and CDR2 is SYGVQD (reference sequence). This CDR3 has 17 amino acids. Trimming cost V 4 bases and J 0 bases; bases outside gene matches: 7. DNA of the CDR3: TGCGCCAGCAGTGCACGGTTAGCGGGGACGAACACCGGGGAGCTGTTTTTT. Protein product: CASSARLAGTNTGELFF.

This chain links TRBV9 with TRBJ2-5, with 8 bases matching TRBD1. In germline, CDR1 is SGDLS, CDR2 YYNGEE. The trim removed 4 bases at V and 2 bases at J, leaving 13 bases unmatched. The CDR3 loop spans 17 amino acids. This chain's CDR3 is CASSPQGAGPRQETQYF. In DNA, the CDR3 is TGTGCCAGCAGCCCCCAGGGGGCGGGCCCGCGGCAAGAGACCCAGTACTTC.

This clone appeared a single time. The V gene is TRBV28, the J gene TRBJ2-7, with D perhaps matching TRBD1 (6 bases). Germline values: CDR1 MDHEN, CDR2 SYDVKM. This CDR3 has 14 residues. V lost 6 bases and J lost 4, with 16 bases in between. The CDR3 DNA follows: TGTGCCAGCAGCCGACTGGACAGACCTTACGAGCAGTACTTC. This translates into CASSRLDRPYEQYF.

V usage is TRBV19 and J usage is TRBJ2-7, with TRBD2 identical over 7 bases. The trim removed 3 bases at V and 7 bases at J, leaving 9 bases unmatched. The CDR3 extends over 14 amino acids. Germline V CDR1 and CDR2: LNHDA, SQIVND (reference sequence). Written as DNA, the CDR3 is TGTGCCAGTAGTATGTCGGGCGGGAGTACTGAGCAGTACTTC. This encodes CASSMSGGSTEQYF.

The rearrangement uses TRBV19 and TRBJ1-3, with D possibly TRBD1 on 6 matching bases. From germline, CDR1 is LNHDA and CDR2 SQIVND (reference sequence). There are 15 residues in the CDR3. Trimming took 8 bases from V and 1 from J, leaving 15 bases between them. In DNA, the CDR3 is TGTGCCAGTGTCAGGGGCTTTACGTCTGGAAACACCATATATTTT. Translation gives CASVRGFTSGNTIYF. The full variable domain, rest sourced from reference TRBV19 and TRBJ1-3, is DGGITQSPKYLFRKEGQNVTLSCEQNLNHDAMYWYRQDPGQGLRLIYYSQIVNDFQKGDIAEGYSVSREKKESFPLTVTSAQKNPTAFYLCASVRGFTSGNTIYFGEGSWLTVV.

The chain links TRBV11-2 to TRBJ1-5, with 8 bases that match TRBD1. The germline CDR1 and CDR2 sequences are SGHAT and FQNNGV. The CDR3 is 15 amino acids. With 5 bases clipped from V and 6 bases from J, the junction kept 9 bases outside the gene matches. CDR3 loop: CASSRTTGGGQPQHF. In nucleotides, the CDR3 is TGTGCCAGCAGCCGAACTACAGGGGGAGGTCAGCCCCAGCATTTT.

CDR3 residues: CSVSLISPTGELFF. In DNA form, the CDR3 reads TGCAGCGTATCTTTAATAAGTCCAACTGGGGAGCTGTTTTTT. The genes are TRBV29-1 and TRBJ2-2, with D hard to call. Trimming stripped 6 bases from V and 8 bases from J, with 19 bases between. The germline V gene has CDR1 SQVTM and CDR2 ANQGSEA. The CDR3 sequence is 14 residues long.

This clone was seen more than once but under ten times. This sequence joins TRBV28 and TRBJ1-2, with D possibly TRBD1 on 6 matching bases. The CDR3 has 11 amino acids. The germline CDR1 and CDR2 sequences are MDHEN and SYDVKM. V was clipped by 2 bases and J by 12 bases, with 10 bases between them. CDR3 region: CASSLGGWNTF. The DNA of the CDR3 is TGTGCCAGCAGTTTAGGGGGCTGGAACACCTTC.

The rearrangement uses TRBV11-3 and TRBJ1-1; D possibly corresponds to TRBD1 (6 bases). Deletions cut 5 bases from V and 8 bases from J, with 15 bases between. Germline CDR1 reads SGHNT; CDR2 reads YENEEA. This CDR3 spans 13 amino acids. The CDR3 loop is CASSPSFDREAFF. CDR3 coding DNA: TGTGCCAGCAGCCCCTCCTTTGACAGGGAAGCTTTCTTT.